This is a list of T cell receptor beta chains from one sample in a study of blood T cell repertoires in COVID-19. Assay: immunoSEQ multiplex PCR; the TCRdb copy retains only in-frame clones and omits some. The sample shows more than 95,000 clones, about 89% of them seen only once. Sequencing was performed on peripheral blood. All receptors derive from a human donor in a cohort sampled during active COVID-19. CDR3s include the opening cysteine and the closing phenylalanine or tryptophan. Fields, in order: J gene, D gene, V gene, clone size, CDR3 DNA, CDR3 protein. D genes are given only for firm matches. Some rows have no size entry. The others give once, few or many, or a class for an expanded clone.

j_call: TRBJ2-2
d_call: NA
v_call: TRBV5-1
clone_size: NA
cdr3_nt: TGCGCCAGCAGCTTGTTTTCCGGCACGGGAAAGAACACCGGGGAGCTGTTTTTT
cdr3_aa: CASSLFSGTGKNTGELFF

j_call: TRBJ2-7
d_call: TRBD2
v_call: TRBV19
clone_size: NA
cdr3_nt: TGTGCCAGTAATGACGCTAGCGGCAAGAGCTCCTACGAGCAGTACTTC
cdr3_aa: CASNDASGKSSYEQYF

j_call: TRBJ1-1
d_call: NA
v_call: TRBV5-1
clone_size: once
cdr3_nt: TGCGCCAGCAGCTTGGAGGGGGTTGGGGACACTGAAGCTTTCTTT
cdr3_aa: CASSLEGVGDTEAFF

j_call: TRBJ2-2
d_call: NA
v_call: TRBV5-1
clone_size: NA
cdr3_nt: TGCGCCAGCAGCTTGGGAGAGACTAACACCGGGGAGCTGTTTTTT
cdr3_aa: CASSLGETNTGELFF

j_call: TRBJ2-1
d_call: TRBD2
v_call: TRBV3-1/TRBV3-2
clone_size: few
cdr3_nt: TGTGCCAGCAGCATCCGGACTAGCGGAGGGAACAATGAGCAGTTCTTC
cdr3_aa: CASSIRTSGGNNEQFF

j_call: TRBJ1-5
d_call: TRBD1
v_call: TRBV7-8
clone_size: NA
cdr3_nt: TGTGCCAGCAGCTTAGTGGGGGTCGGTCTGGGACAGGTCAATCAGCCCCAGCATTTT
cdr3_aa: CASSLVGVGLGQVNQPQHF

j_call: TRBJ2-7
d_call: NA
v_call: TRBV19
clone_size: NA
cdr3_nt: TGTGCCAGTGCTCAGGGGGGCCCCTACGAGCAGTACTTC
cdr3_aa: CASAQGGPYEQYF

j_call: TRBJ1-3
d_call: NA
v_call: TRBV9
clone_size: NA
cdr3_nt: TGTGCCAGCAGCGTAGCAGGGCAGCTAGGTGGAAACACCATATATTTT
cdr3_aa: CASSVAGQLGGNTIYF

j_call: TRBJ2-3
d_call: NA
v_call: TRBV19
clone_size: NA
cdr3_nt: TGTGCCAGTAGTCCCTTCGGGGCTGGACAGCCCACAGATACGCAGTATTTT
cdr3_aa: CASSPFGAGQPTDTQYF

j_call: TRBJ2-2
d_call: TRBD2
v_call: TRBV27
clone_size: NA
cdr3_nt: TGTGCCAGCAGTCCTCTAGCGGCCGGGGAGCTGTTTTTT
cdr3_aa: CASSPLAAGELFF

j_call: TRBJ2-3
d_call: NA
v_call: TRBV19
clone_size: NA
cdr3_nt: TGTGCCAGTAGTATGCGGGCCCGCACAGATACGCAGTATTTT
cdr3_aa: CASSMRARTDTQYF

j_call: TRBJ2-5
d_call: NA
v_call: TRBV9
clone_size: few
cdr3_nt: TGTGCCAGCAGCGTAGGGCAGGAAGAGACCCAGTACTTC
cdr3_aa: CASSVGQEETQYF

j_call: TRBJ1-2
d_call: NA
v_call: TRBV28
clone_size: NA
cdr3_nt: TGTGCCAGCACCCGTCAGACAGACTATGGCTACACCTTC
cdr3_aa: CASTRQTDYGYTF

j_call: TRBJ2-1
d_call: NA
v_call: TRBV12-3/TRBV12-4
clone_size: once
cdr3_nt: TGTGCCAGCAGTTTGAGCTACAATGAGCAGTTCTTC
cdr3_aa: CASSLSYNEQFF

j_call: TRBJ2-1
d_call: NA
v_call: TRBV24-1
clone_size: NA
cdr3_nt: TGTGCCACCAGGGACAGTGGATCTCAGATCGATGAGCAGTTCTTC
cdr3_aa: CATRDSGSQIDEQFF

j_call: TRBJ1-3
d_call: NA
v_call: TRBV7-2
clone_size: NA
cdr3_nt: TGTGCCAGCAGCTTAGAGGCGGGGAGAAACACCATATATTTT
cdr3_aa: CASSLEAGRNTIYF

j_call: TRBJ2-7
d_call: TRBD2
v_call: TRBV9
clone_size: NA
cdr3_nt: TGTGCCAGCAGCGTCGGGACTAGCGGGAGTGTGGTGCAGTACTTC
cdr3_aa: CASSVGTSGSVVQYF

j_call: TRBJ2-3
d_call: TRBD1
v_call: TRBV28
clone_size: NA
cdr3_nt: TGTGCCAGCAGAGAACAGGGGTTGGGGCACACAGATACGCAGTATTTT
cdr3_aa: CASREQGLGHTDTQYF

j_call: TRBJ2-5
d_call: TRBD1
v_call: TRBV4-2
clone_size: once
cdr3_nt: TGTGCCAGCAGCCAAGGGACCGGGACAGGGGGTGAGACCCAGTACTTC
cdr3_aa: CASSQGTGTGGETQYF

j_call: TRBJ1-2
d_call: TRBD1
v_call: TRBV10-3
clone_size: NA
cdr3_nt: TGTGCCATCACCTCGGACAGGATGAACTATGGCTACACCTTC
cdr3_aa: CAITSDRMNYGYTF

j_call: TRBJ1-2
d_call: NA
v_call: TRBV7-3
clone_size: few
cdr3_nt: TGTGCCAGCAGCTTATTACCCAGGGCCAATGGCTACACCTTC
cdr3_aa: CASSLLPRANGYTF

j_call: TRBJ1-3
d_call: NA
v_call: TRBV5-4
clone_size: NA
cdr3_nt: TGTGCCAGCAGCTTGGCGGGTTCTGGAAACACCATATATTTT
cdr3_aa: CASSLAGSGNTIYF

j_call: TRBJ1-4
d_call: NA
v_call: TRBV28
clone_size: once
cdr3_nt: TGTGCCAGCAGTATCTCCCCACCTCACGGGGTGATAAAACTGTTTTTT
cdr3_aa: CASSISPPHGVIKLFF